The 12 T cell receptor beta chains below all came from one sample that was sequenced in a study of shared T cell receptors in the human thymus. Only in-frame clones appear in the TCRdb table, and some are missing; sequencing was by immunoSEQ multiplex PCR. The sample has 500,000 to 550,000 clones; about four fifths are singletons. The sample was also linked to a second study, of human thymus T cells.

What was sequenced was thymocytes. These receptors originate from a boy under two years old with a congenital heart defect.

The chain is built from TRBV4-3 and TRBJ1-4, with D uncertain. Trimming removed 0 bases from V and 0 bases from J, with 5 bases in between. CDR3 size: 15 residues. Germline V gene data show CDR1 as LGHNA and CDR2 as YSLEER. The CDR3 sequence is CASSQDCATNEKLFF. CDR3 DNA sequence: TGCGCCAGCAGCCAAGACTGTGCAACTAATGAAAAACTGTTTTTT.

This clone appeared a single time. The V and J genes are TRBV19 and TRBJ2-3, with D perhaps TRBD1 (6 bases). This CDR3 region has 16 residues. Germline values: CDR1 LNHDA, CDR2 SQIVND (reference sequence). Trimming pared 2 bases from V and 2 bases from J, leaving 14 bases between. CDR3 region: CASSIWWQGSTDTQYF. The CDR3 DNA sequence: TGTGCCAGTAGTATATGGTGGCAGGGGTCCACAGATACGCAGTATTTT.

Comments on this clone: In the same sample, other DNA sequences code for this CDR3. V usage is TRBV20-1 and J usage is TRBJ2-1, with D unresolved. The CDR3 covers 11 residues. Germline V gives CDR1 DFQATT, CDR2 SNEGSKA (reference sequence). The V end lost 6 bases, the J end lost 5 bases, and 8 bases lay between the germline ends. The CDR3 sequence: CSARPDNEQFF. The CDR3 coding sequence is TGCAGTGCCAGACCCGACAATGAGCAGTTCTTC.

The rearrangement uses TRBV30 and TRBJ2-5; TRBD2 might be the D (6 bases). Germline CDR1 reads GTSNPN; CDR2 reads SVGIG (reference sequence). The CDR3 runs to 13 residues. With 7 bases removed from V and 4 bases from J, the gap between germline ends came to 16 bases. The CDR3: CASPLRDSETQYF. The CDR3 region has the DNA TGTGCCTCCCCCTTACGGGACTCAGAGACCCAGTACTTC.

In its sample, this clone was seen a few times. The chain joins TRBV4-3 to TRBJ2-7; 8 bases agree with TRBD2. CDR3 length: 20 amino acids. The germline gives CDR1 LGHNA, CDR2 YSLEER. V lost 2 bases and J lost 0; bases outside the gene matches: 18. The CDR3, as DNA: TGCGCCAGCAGCCAAACAGTCGGGACTAGGGTTCAACGTCGCTCCTACGAGCAGTACTTC. This sequence encodes CASSQTVGTRVQRRSYEQYF.

The chain recombines TRBV5-4 with TRBJ2-5; possible D gene TRBD1, 6 bases. The assigned J gene may be wrong: the sequence end matches TRBJ2-7 better. The CDR3 extends over 15 amino acids. Germline values: CDR1 SGHNT, CDR2 YYREEE (reference sequence). CDR3: CASSLAGTQAYEQYF. The CDR3 nucleotides are TGTGCCAGCAGCTTGGCCGGGACACAAGCCTACGAGCAGTACTTC.

The chain carries TRBV19 and TRBJ1-1, with unresolved D. V gave up 1 base and J gave up 5 bases, with 20 bases separating them. Germline CDR1 is LNHDA and CDR2 is SQIVND (reference sequence). The CDR3 sequence is 17 residues long. This chain's CDR3 is CASSIGGFSIAWTEAFF. The CDR3 DNA reads TGTGCCAGTAGTATAGGAGGCTTTTCCATAGCTTGGACTGAAGCTTTCTTT. Combining the CDR3 with reference TRBV19 and TRBJ1-1 gives the whole variable domain DGGITQSPKYLFRKEGQNVTLSCEQNLNHDAMYWYRQDPGQGLRLIYYSQIVNDFQKGDIAEGYSVSREKKESFPLTVTSAQKNPTAFYLCASSIGGFSIAWTEAFFGQGTRLTVV.

The V gene is TRBV18, the J gene TRBJ2-1, with 8 bases lining up with TRBD2. CDR1 and CDR2 (germline): KGHSH, LQKENI. V lost 4 bases, J lost 5 bases, and 4 bases stayed unmatched. CDR3 length: 14 amino acids. In DNA form, the CDR3 reads TGTGCCAGCTCACTCGGGACTAGTGACAATGAGCAGTTCTTC. Encoded protein: CASSLGTSDNEQFF. The variable domain in full, with the rest retrieved from reference TRBV18 and TRBJ2-1, is NAGVMQNPRHLVRRRGQEARLRCSPMKGHSHVYWYRQLPEEGLKFMVYLQKENIIDESGMPKERFSAEFPKEGPSILRIQQVVRGDSAAYFCASSLGTSDNEQFFGPGTRLTVL.

The rearrangement joins TRBV10-1 to TRBJ2-7; 7 positions agree with TRBD2. The germline gives CDR1 WNHNN, CDR2 SYGVQD (reference sequence). V dropped 8 bases and J dropped 5; count of bases not matched to a gene: 12. This CDR3 contains 14 residues. For the CDR3, the DNA is TGCGCCAGCCCCAGGGCGGGAGTTGGGAACGAGCAGTACTTC. Amino acid sequence: CASPRAGVGNEQYF.

The rearrangement links TRBV6-5 to TRBJ2-7; D possibly corresponds to TRBD1 (5 bases). V shed 2 bases and J shed 2 bases, with 10 bases lying between them. The germline CDR1 and CDR2 sequences are MNHEY and SVGAGI. The CDR3 totals 14 residues. CDR3 region: CASSYKDRAYEQYF. The CDR3 DNA is TGTGCCAGCAGTTACAAAGACAGAGCCTACGAGCAGTACTTC.

The chain carries TRBV6-1 and TRBJ2-5; 10 bases are a match to TRBD1. The CDR3 consists of 17 residues. The germline V gene has CDR1 MNHNS and CDR2 SASEGT. V dropped 1 base and J dropped 5; count of bases not matched to a gene: 10. CDR3 DNA: TGTGCCAGCAGTGAAGGGGACAGGGGCTGGCTGGGGGAGACCCAGTACTTC. As protein: CASSEGDRGWLGETQYF.

The chain recombines TRBV28 with TRBJ2-5, with D perhaps matching TRBD1 (6 bases). V lost 10 bases and J 5 bases, leaving 8 bases between the germline ends. This CDR3 has 10 residues. The germline V gene has CDR1 MDHEN and CDR2 SYDVKM. The CDR3 sequence: CATQGETQYF. The CDR3 DNA follows: TGTGCCACCCAGGGGGAGACCCAGTACTTC.